Following are 30 T cell receptor beta chains from one sample sequenced in a study of OX40 agonist ivuxolimab in advanced cancers. Sequencing was performed with immunoSEQ multiplex PCR; in TCRdb, only in-frame clones are kept and a portion is missing. Of nearly 60,000 clones listed, about 87% are singletons. Sample: CD4+ or CD8+ T cells sorted from blood, taken in a trial of the OX40 agonist ivuxolimab. The receptors were sampled from an adult with an advanced solid tumor such as melanoma, head and neck, liver or kidney cancer.

This chain uses TRBV29-1 with TRBJ2-1; 10 nucleotides align to TRBD2. The CDR3 consists of 16 residues. Germline CDR1 SQVTM, CDR2 ANQGSEA. J gave up 4 bases and V 4 bases, and 10 bases lay outside the gene matches. The CDR3, as DNA: TGCAGCGTTGTGAGTCTAGCGGGAGTAGGATACAATGAGCAGTTCTTC. Translating gives CSVVSLAGVGYNEQFF.

V usage is TRBV4-3 and J usage is TRBJ2-2, with TRBD2 identical over 8 bases. Per the germline V gene, CDR1 is LGHNA and CDR2 is YSLEER. The CDR3 sequence is 19 residues long. The trim removed 2 bases at V and 4 bases at J, leaving 15 bases unmatched. CDR3 bases: TGCGCCAGCAGCCAATCCCTACCCTCCCCACTAGCGGTCACCGGGGAGCTGTTTTTT. Residues: CASSQSLPSPLAVTGELFF.

The chain is built from TRBV2 and TRBJ2-5, with D perhaps given as TRBD1 or TRBD2 (5 bases each). The V end lost 4 bases, the J end lost 5 bases, and 5 bases lay between the germline ends. Germline V CDR1 and CDR2: SNHLY, FYNNEI. CDR3 length: 11 residues. The CDR3 here is CASSGGETQYF. The DNA of the CDR3 is TGTGCCAGCAGTGGGGGGGAGACCCAGTACTTC.

V is TRBV7-3 and J is TRBJ2-3; D is unclear. Germline assignment: CDR1 SGHTA and CDR2 FQGTGA. The germline V and J ends were trimmed by 4 bases and 6 bases, with 11 bases remaining between them. This CDR3 spans 13 amino acids. The DNA for the CDR3 is TGTGCCAGCAGCTCGTACACGGCGGATACGCAGTATTTT. Its protein is CASSSYTADTQYF. The variable domain in full, completed from reference TRBV7-3 and TRBJ2-3, reads GAGVSQTPSNKVTEKGKYVELRCDPISGHTALYWYRQSLGQGPEFLIYFQGTGAADDSGLPNDRFFAVRPEGSVSTLKIQRTERGDSAVYLCASSSYTADTQYFGPGTRLTVL.

The chain links TRBV7-3 to TRBJ2-1; 9 nucleotides line up with TRBD2. From germline, CDR1 is SGHTA and CDR2 FQGTGA. CDR3 size: 17 residues. V trimming: 2 bases; J trimming: 8 bases; junction bases outside the gene matches: 13. CDR3 residues: CASSLSPMAAGGYEQFF. The CDR3 nucleotides read TGTGCCAGCAGCTTATCCCCCATGGCCGCGGGAGGGTATGAGCAGTTCTTC.

CDR3 sequence (DNA): TGTGCCAGCAGCCAAGAAAGAAAGGGGGCTACTGAAGCTTTCTTT. Amino acids: CASSQERKGATEAFF. V usage is TRBV7-3 and J usage is TRBJ1-1; 7 bases agree with TRBD1. The CDR3 length is 15 residues. V lost 5 bases and J lost 5; bases outside the gene matches: 11. The germline V gene has CDR1 SGHTA and CDR2 FQGTGA.

The chain links TRBV13 to TRBJ1-6; D remains ambiguous. This CDR3 is 12 amino acids long. CDR1 and CDR2 from the germline V gene are PRHDT and FYEKMQ (reference sequence). Trimming took 3 bases from V and 10 from J, leaving 7 bases between them. The CDR3 coding sequence is TGTGCCAGCAGCTTCTCTGGGTCACCCCTCCACTTT. Residues: CASSFSGSPLHF.

This clone was observed a single time. The chain has TRBV15 and TRBJ1-2; D remains ambiguous. The CDR3 totals 15 residues. The germline CDR1 and CDR2 sequences are LNHNV and YYDKDF (reference sequence). V lost 0 bases to trimming and J lost 7 bases, with 15 bases between them. Here the CDR3 reads CATSRDTAAHFGYTF. The CDR3 DNA sequence: TGTGCCACCAGCAGAGATACGGCAGCACACTTTGGCTACACCTTC.

The chain is built from TRBV7-9 and TRBJ1-2; the D is unclear. The CDR3 loop spans 12 amino acids. Germline CDR1 is SEHNR and CDR2 is FQNEAQ (reference sequence). V was trimmed by 7 bases and J by 8 bases, leaving 14 bases between them. The CDR3 reads CASTPQTGGYTF. The CDR3 coding sequence is TGTGCCAGCACACCACAGACGGGAGGCTACACCTTC.

The table lists this clone with a few counts. In DNA form, the CDR3 reads TGTGCCATCAGCGAACGGGCGTCGGGTAATTCACCCCTCCACTTT. Its protein product is CAISERASGNSPLHF. The chain links TRBV10-3 to TRBJ1-6, with D uncertain. The germline V and J ends were trimmed by 6 bases and 6 bases, with 15 bases remaining between them. CDR1 is ENHRY and CDR2 is SYGVKD in the germline V gene. The length of the CDR3 is 15 residues.

V and J are TRBV10-3 and TRBJ2-1; TRBD2 aligns across 8 bases. The CDR3 covers 12 residues. V gave up 8 bases and J gave up 8 bases; unmatched junction bases: 5. From germline, CDR1 is ENHRY and CDR2 SYGVKD. The CDR3 DNA reads TGTGCCATCGGGCGGGAGGCGGATGAGCAGTTCTTC. Its protein product is CAIGREADEQFF.

The chain couples TRBV27 to TRBJ1-1, with D possibly TRBD1 on 6 matching bases. The CDR3 is made up of 14 amino acids. Germline V gives CDR1 MNHEY, CDR2 SMNVEV (reference sequence). With 0 bases removed from V and 3 bases from J, the gap between germline ends came to 8 bases. Here the CDR3 reads CASSLSGGHTEAFF. In nucleotides, the CDR3 is TGTGCCAGCAGTTTATCTGGGGGGCACACTGAAGCTTTCTTT.

The chain recombines TRBV27 with TRBJ2-3; 7 bases align to TRBD1. CDR3 length: 15 amino acids. The trim removed 8 bases at V and 2 bases at J, leaving 10 bases unmatched. Germline lookup yields CDR1 MNHEY and CDR2 SMNVEV (reference sequence). The CDR3 region is CASLKTGPPTDTQYF. The DNA of the CDR3 is TGTGCCAGCCTCAAGACAGGGCCACCCACAGATACGCAGTATTTT.

This sequence joins TRBV19 and TRBJ2-7; TRBD2 matches 7 bases. The CDR3 has 14 residues. Germline CDR1 reads LNHDA; CDR2 reads SQIVND (reference sequence). Trimming removed 3 bases from V and 5 bases from J; junction bases left unmatched: 7. CDR3 region: CASSMARTSDEQYF. In DNA form, the CDR3 reads TGTGCCAGTAGTATGGCCCGGACTAGTGACGAGCAGTACTTC.

V is TRBV6-5 and J is TRBJ2-7; no firm D call. The CDR3 extends over 15 amino acids. In germline, CDR1 is MNHEY, CDR2 SVGAGI. Trimming stripped 3 bases from V and 1 base from J, with 13 bases between. CDR3 protein: CASSYFSVPSYEQYF. The CDR3 DNA sequence: TGTGCCAGCAGTTATTTCAGCGTCCCATCCTACGAGCAGTACTTC.

The rearrangement uses TRBV5-1 and TRBJ1-2; D is possibly TRBD1 (6 bases). Trimming took 0 bases from V and 8 from J, leaving 11 bases between them. This CDR3 is built from 13 residues. The germline CDR1 and CDR2 sequences are SGHRS and YFSETQ. The CDR3 bases are TGCGCCAGCAGCTTGGAGGGGGGATCAGGCTACACCTTC. It is translated as CASSLEGGSGYTF.

This clone was seen more than once but under ten times. This chain uses TRBV7-3 with TRBJ1-2; TRBD1 agrees at 8 bases. With V trimmed by 5 bases and J by 7 bases, 15 bases remained unmatched. Germline values: CDR1 SGHTA, CDR2 FQGTGA. The length of the CDR3 is 16 residues. CDR3 nucleotides: TGTGCCAGCAGCCCACACGCGGGACAGGTAGTGGGTGGCTACACCTTC. This translates into CASSPHAGQVVGGYTF.

The gene calls are TRBV5-5 and TRBJ2-2; TRBD2 might be the D (5 bases). Germline CDR1 and CDR2: SGHKS and YYEKEE (reference sequence). V was cut by 2 bases and J by 0 bases, with 8 bases left in between. The length of the CDR3 is 15 residues. The CDR3 loop reads CASSFQLANTGELFF. The CDR3 bases are TGTGCCAGCAGCTTTCAACTAGCGAACACCGGGGAGCTGTTTTTT.

This chain uses TRBV7-2 with TRBJ2-4; D may match TRBD1 or TRBD2 (5 bases each). This CDR3 has 15 residues. Germline V gives CDR1 SGHTA, CDR2 FQGNSA. V dropped 7 bases and J dropped 1 base, with 14 bases sitting between them. CDR3 residues: CASIRDRGAKNIQYF. The CDR3 coding sequence is TGTGCCAGCATTCGGGATAGGGGTGCCAAAAACATTCAGTACTTC.

The V call is TRBV5-4, the J call TRBJ2-3; D is ambiguous. CDR1 SGHNT and CDR2 YYREEE come from the germline V gene (reference sequence). V was clipped by 1 base and J by 2 bases, with 5 bases between them. The CDR3 contains 13 residues. The CDR3 reads CASSLLFTDTQYF. CDR3 DNA: TGTGCCAGCAGCTTGCTATTCACAGATACGCAGTATTTT.

This chain uses TRBV30 with TRBJ2-2; the D is unclear. The CDR3 loop spans 14 amino acids. V dropped 0 bases and J dropped 4 bases, with 9 bases sitting between them. Germline CDR1 is GTSNPN and CDR2 is SVGIG (reference sequence). Here the CDR3 reads CAWSVWLRTGELFF. The DNA for the CDR3 is TGTGCCTGGAGTGTCTGGCTTCGCACCGGGGAGCTGTTTTTT.

The V and J genes are TRBV29-1 and TRBJ2-5; D perhaps matches TRBD2 (6 bases). Trimming left V 7 bases short and J 1 base short, with 16 bases between. This CDR3 comprises 14 residues. The V gene's germline CDR1 is SQVTM and CDR2 ANQGSEA. CDR3 region: CSGSGAGAQETQYF. The CDR3 bases are TGCAGCGGTAGCGGTGCAGGAGCCCAAGAGACCCAGTACTTC.

The chain links TRBV7-2 to TRBJ2-1; 13 nucleotides match TRBD2. Germline CDR1 and CDR2: SGHTA and FQGNSA. The CDR3 covers 18 residues. V trimming: 5 bases; J trimming: 4 bases; junction bases outside the gene matches: 11. CDR3 loop: CASSLSRLAGGTYNEQFF. Here the CDR3 DNA reads TGTGCCAGCAGCCTCTCCAGACTAGCGGGAGGCACGTACAATGAGCAGTTCTTC. Variable domain in full (rest from reference TRBV7-2 and TRBJ2-1): GAGVSQSPSNKVTEKGKDVELRCDPISGHTALYWYRQSLGQGLEFLIYFQGNSAPDKSGLPSDRFSAERTGGSVSTLTIQRTQQEDSAVYLCASSLSRLAGGTYNEQFFGPGTRLTVL.

Note on this clone: The junction shows a germline mismatch at one end, possibly a read error. The chain has TRBV6-4 and TRBJ1-2, with 8 bases matching TRBD1. From germline, CDR1 is MRHNA and CDR2 SNTAGT. The CDR3 contains 14 residues. The chain's CDR3 is CASSDRTGRPPTSF. CDR3 nucleotide sequence: TGTGCCAGCAGTGACCGGACAGGGCGTCCTCCTACAAGCTTC.

The V gene is TRBV27, the J gene TRBJ2-7; D remains ambiguous. Germline values: CDR1 MNHEY, CDR2 SMNVEV (reference sequence). Trimming shortened V by 3 bases and J by 2 bases, and 14 bases separated the two germline ends. This CDR3 has 15 residues. CDR3 residues: CASSFPPPTTYEQYF. In DNA form, the CDR3 reads TGTGCCAGCAGTTTCCCCCCCCCAACCACCTACGAGCAGTACTTC.

This rearrangement joins TRBV6-5 to TRBJ2-7; weak D call: TRBD2 (6 bases). The V gene lost 3 bases and the J gene lost 5 bases, with 14 bases spanning the gap. The CDR3 has 14 amino acids. The germline V gene has CDR1 MNHEY and CDR2 SVGAGI. CDR3 sequence (DNA): TGTGCCAGCAGTTATTCTCTAGCGACTAACGAGCAGTACTTC. Its protein product is CASSYSLATNEQYF.

The rearrangement joins TRBV4-3 to TRBJ2-5; 11 nucleotides align to TRBD2. Germline assignment: CDR1 LGHNA and CDR2 YSLEER. This CDR3 has 18 residues. After removal of 1 base from V and 0 bases from J, the junction contained 7 bases not matched to a gene. CDR3 loop: CASSQATSGRLYQETQYF. CDR3 coding DNA: TGCGCCAGCAGCCAAGCAACTAGCGGGAGACTGTACCAAGAGACCCAGTACTTC.

The V gene is TRBV15, the J gene TRBJ2-3; TRBD2 aligns across 8 bases. The germline CDR1 and CDR2 sequences are LNHNV and YYDKDF (reference sequence). The CDR3 length is 17 residues. V dropped 0 bases and J dropped 4; count of bases not matched to a gene: 9. CDR3 in amino acids: CATSRDLWAGGPDTQYF. The CDR3 DNA reads as TGTGCCACCAGCAGAGATCTATGGGCGGGAGGTCCAGATACGCAGTATTTT.

The V call is TRBV11-1, the J call TRBJ2-7; D possibly corresponds to TRBD1 (6 bases). This CDR3 is 14 amino acids long. V lost 3 bases and J lost 1, with 10 bases in between. Germline V gives CDR1 SGHAT, CDR2 FQDESV (reference sequence). The CDR3 region is CASSFYTGSYEQYF. The CDR3 nucleotides are TGTGCCAGCAGCTTTTACACAGGGTCCTACGAGCAGTACTTC. The whole variable domain, remainder taken from reference TRBV11-1 and TRBJ2-7, is EAEVAQSPRYKITEKSQAVAFWCDPISGHATLYWYRQILGQGPELLVQFQDESVVDDSQLPKDRFSAERLKGVDSTLKIQPAELGDSAMYLCASSFYTGSYEQYFGPGTRLTVT.

This rearrangement joins TRBV10-3 to TRBJ2-1; 7 positions agree with TRBD1. The J segment lost 7 bases and the V segment lost 2 bases, leaving 2 bases of the junction unmatched. Germline V gene data show CDR1 as ENHRY and CDR2 as SYGVKD. The CDR3 runs to 13 residues. CDR3 coding DNA: TGTGCCATCAGTGAGGGGACAGCAAATGAGCAGTTCTTC. It codes for CAISEGTANEQFF.